These T cell receptor beta chains were read from a single sample in a study of cytomegalovirus exposure and HLA in healthy donors. The repertoire was sequenced with immunoSEQ multiplex PCR; TCRdb's copy has only in-frame clones and lacks some. This sample has roughly 150,000 clones, with roughly 80% found just once. Sequencing was done on a sample of PBMCs. The receptors derive from a man aged 40-49 years in good health and CMV-seropositive. Each CDR3 is given with its conserved first and last residue. Fields, in order: J gene, CDR3 length, D gene, V gene, clone size, CDR3 protein, CDR3 DNA. D genes are given only for firm matches. Some rows mark clone size as missing; the rest say once, few, many or name a class of expanded clone.

TRBJ1-4 17 TRBD1 TRBV30 NA CAWSKSQGAILYEKLFF TGTGCCTGGAGTAAGTCACAGGGGGCGATCCTCTATGAAAAACTGTTTTTT
TRBJ1-1 14 NA TRBV6-5 NA CASSRRARGTEAFF TGTGCCAGCAGCCGCCGGGCCAGAGGGACTGAAGCTTTCTTT
TRBJ2-3 16 TRBD2 TRBV9 NA CASSVVAGEGTDTQYF TGTGCCAGCAGCGTAGTGGCGGGGGAGGGCACAGATACGCAGTATTTT
TRBJ1-1 12 NA TRBV6-1 NA CASRQGFTEAFF TGTGCCAGCAGACAGGGTTTCACTGAAGCTTTCTTT
TRBJ1-4 15 NA TRBV11-2 NA CASSLFGGSNEKLFF TGTGCCAGCAGCTTATTTGGGGGCAGTAATGAAAAACTGTTTTTT
TRBJ2-5 15 NA TRBV5-6 NA CASSLGLRKVETQYF TGTGCCAGCAGCTTAGGACTCCGCAAGGTAGAGACCCAGTACTTC
TRBJ1-2 13 TRBD1 TRBV9 NA CASSPRTGYGYTF TGTGCCAGCAGCCCTCGGACAGGCTATGGCTACACCTTC
TRBJ2-1 12 TRBD2 TRBV11-2 NA CASSPRGEGQFF TGTGCCAGCAGCCCTCGAGGGGAGGGGCAGTTCTTC
TRBJ2-4 16 TRBD2 TRBV5-6 NA CASSFLADLAKNIQYF TGTGCCAGCAGCTTCCTAGCGGATCTAGCCAAAAACATTCAGTACTTC
TRBJ1-2 14 NA TRBV7-9 NA CASSLDTDSYGYAF TGTGCCAGCAGCTTAGATACGGACAGTTATGGCTACGCCTTC
TRBJ2-7 15 NA TRBV7-6 NA CASSLVSGLIYEQYF TGTGCCAGCAGCTTAGTCTCGGGACTCATTTACGAGCAGTACTTC
TRBJ2-1 17 TRBD2 TRBV4-2 NA CASSQGAREGLFFEQFF TGTGCCAGCAGCCAAGGGGCGAGGGAGGGCCTCTTCTTCGAGCAGTTCTTC
TRBJ2-7 13 TRBD2 TRBV2 NA CASSWEGYYEQYF TGTGCCAGCAGTTGGGAGGGGTACTACGAGCAGTACTTC
TRBJ2-1 17 TRBD2 TRBV9 NA CASSVAPSGVSYNEQFF TGTGCCAGCAGCGTAGCTCCCAGCGGGGTCTCCTACAATGAGCAGTTCTTC
TRBJ2-5 14 NA TRBV18 NA CASSPVTRGETQYF TGTGCCAGCTCACCAGTCACTAGAGGGGAGACCCAGTACTTC
TRBJ2-7 13 NA TRBV28 NA CASLRRGSYEQYF TGTGCCAGCTTGAGACGCGGCTCCTACGAGCAGTACTTC
TRBJ1-6 17 TRBD1 TRBV7-9 NA CASTETGEGSYNSPLHF TGTGCCAGCACCGAAACAGGGGAAGGTTCCTATAATTCACCCCTCCACTTT
TRBJ2-7 13 NA TRBV6-1 NA CASSERGMGWGYF TGTGCCAGCAGTGAAAGGGGTATGGGCTGGGGGTACTTC
TRBJ2-5 16 TRBD1 TRBV18 NA CASSPPGQGSGETQYF TGTGCCAGCTCACCCCCGGGACAGGGATCAGGAGAGACCCAGTACTTC
TRBJ1-4 11 NA TRBV4-3 NA CASSQERKLFF TGCGCCAGCAGCCAAGAGAGGAAACTGTTTTTT
TRBJ2-3 16 NA TRBV4-1 once CASSQVLRQRTDTQYF TGCGCCAGCAGCCAAGTCTTAAGACAGCGCACAGATACGCAGTATTTT
TRBJ1-1 14 NA TRBV4-3 NA CASSQVQPNTEAFF TGCGCCAGCAGCCAAGTACAGCCGAACACTGAAGCTTTCTTT
TRBJ2-7 13 NA TRBV28 NA CASSFTQLYEQYF TGTGCCAGCAGTTTTACACAGCTCTACGAGCAGTACTTC
TRBJ1-1 15 NA TRBV7-9 NA CASSLAQGGGTEAFF TGTGCCAGCAGCTTAGCCCAGGGTGGGGGGACTGAAGCTTTCTTT
TRBJ2-7 16 NA TRBV27 once CASSPLERLYSNEQYF TGTGCCAGCAGTCCCCTAGAGCGGCTCTATTCTAACGAGCAGTACTTC
TRBJ1-1 13 NA TRBV2 NA CASSEREGTEAFF TGTGCCAGCAGTGAAAGGGAGGGTACTGAAGCTTTCTTT
TRBJ2-3 15 TRBD2 TRBV18 NA CASSPLSGTTDTQYF TGTGCCAGCTCACCTCTTAGCGGGACCACAGATACGCAGTATTTT
TRBJ2-7 11 NA TRBV11-2 NA CASSLRYEQYF TGTGCCAGCAGCTTACGTTACGAGCAGTACTTC
TRBJ2-2 16 NA TRBV4-2 NA CASSPVGRQRTGELFF TGTGCCAGCAGCCCCGTGGGGCGGCAGAGGACCGGGGAGCTGTTTTTT
TRBJ1-5 14 TRBD1 TRBV29-1 few CSVGDSSGYQPQHF TGCAGCGTGGGGGACAGCTCTGGGTATCAGCCCCAGCATTTT
TRBJ2-5 16 NA TRBV7-2 NA CASSLGSGGGAETQYF TGTGCCAGCAGCTTGGGTAGTGGTGGCGGGGCGGAGACCCAGTACTTC
TRBJ2-1 16 NA TRBV19 NA CASSRLDSQGYNEQFF TGTGCCAGTAGCCGCCTCGACAGCCAGGGGTACAATGAGCAGTTCTTC
TRBJ2-7 12 TRBD1 TRBV6-1 few CASGTVAYEQYF TGTGCCAGCGGGACAGTAGCCTACGAGCAGTACTTC
TRBJ2-7 16 NA TRBV5-1 once CASSLAGKGAGHEQYF TGCGCCAGCAGCTTGGCGGGCAAAGGGGCAGGACACGAGCAGTACTTC
TRBJ1-1 14 TRBD1 TRBV28 NA CASRGTGEWTEAFF TGTGCCAGCCGTGGGACAGGGGAGTGGACTGAAGCTTTCTTT
TRBJ2-1 12 NA TRBV28 once CASSWGGNEQFF TGTGCCAGCAGCTGGGGAGGCAATGAGCAGTTCTTC
TRBJ2-1 14 TRBD1 TRBV11-1 NA CASSRRGLGDEQFF TGTGCCAGCAGCCGCAGGGGGCTGGGGGATGAGCAGTTCTTC
TRBJ2-3 15 TRBD2 TRBV5-4 NA CASSSGLADTDTQYF TGTGCCAGCAGCTCGGGACTAGCGGACACAGATACGCAGTATTTT
TRBJ1-1 16 NA TRBV28 NA CASTQGAFRGGTEAFF TGTGCCAGCACCCAAGGCGCCTTTAGAGGGGGCACTGAAGCTTTCTTT
TRBJ2-7 15 NA TRBV7-6 NA CASSLGAGPSYEQYF TGTGCCAGCAGCTTAGGGGCAGGGCCCTCCTACGAGCAGTACTTC
TRBJ1-2 13 TRBD1 TRBV12-5 NA CASGTPTGGGYTF TGTGCTAGTGGTACCCCGACAGGGGGCGGCTACACCTTC
TRBJ1-2 15 TRBD1 TRBV6-4 NA CASSQGAGGLYGYTF TGTGCCAGCAGTCAGGGGGCCGGCGGACTCTATGGCTACACCTTC
TRBJ2-7 14 TRBD1 TRBV6-6 NA CASRETGGPYEQYF TGTGCCAGCAGGGAAACAGGGGGCCCCTACGAGCAGTACTTC
TRBJ2-5 15 TRBD2 TRBV18 NA CASSPSLAGGQTQYF TGTGCCAGCTCACCAAGTCTAGCGGGAGGACAGACCCAGTACTTC
TRBJ2-7 16 TRBD1 TRBV2 NA CASCYLLTGGRDEQYF TGTGCCAGCTGTTACCTGCTGACAGGGGGTAGGGACGAGCAGTACTTC
TRBJ1-2 12 NA TRBV5-6 NA CASTPGLGGYTF TGTGCCAGCACCCCGGGACTTGGAGGCTACACCTTC
TRBJ2-2 14 TRBD1 TRBV5-1 NA CASSDRGKAGELFF TGCGCCAGCAGCGACAGGGGGAAGGCCGGGGAGCTGTTTTTT
TRBJ1-5 14 NA TRBV21-1 NA CASSRGGSNQPQHF TGTGCCAGCAGCAGAGGCGGGAGCAATCAGCCCCAGCATTTT
TRBJ2-1 15 NA TRBV5-1 NA CASSAGTYSYNEQFF TGCGCCAGCAGCGCCGGGACTTACTCCTACAATGAGCAGTTCTTC
TRBJ1-4 15 TRBD1 TRBV19 NA CATTSGTAKNEKLFF TGTGCCACCACCTCCGGGACAGCCAAAAATGAAAAACTGTTTTTT
TRBJ2-2 16 TRBD2 TRBV19 NA CASSKIAGVDTGELFF TGTGCCAGTAGTAAAATAGCGGGAGTCGACACCGGGGAGCTGTTTTTT
TRBJ2-7 14 NA TRBV5-1 NA CASTQGSGVGEQYF TGCGCCAGCACCCAGGGATCTGGGGTAGGCGAGCAGTACTTC
TRBJ2-1 18 NA TRBV5-1 many CASSLVWLGRDSYNEQFF TGCGCCAGCAGCTTGGTCTGGTTGGGGCGGGACTCCTACAATGAGCAGTTCTTC
TRBJ1-1 13 NA TRBV6-6 NA CASSYNEGTEAFF TGTGCCAGCAGTTATAACGAGGGCACTGAAGCTTTCTTT